This T cell receptor (beta chain) was sequenced in a study of blood T cell repertoires in COVID-19. Study-wide background: There were acute and convalescent COVID-19 samples, and they came from the United States, Italy and Spain. PBMCs, B-cell-depleted T cells, or T cells provided the cDNA or gDNA that made up the material.

In the original workflow: The assay estimated nucleated cells by amplifying reference gene primers. Clones were read by immunoSEQ multiplex PCR, and TCRdb kept only the in-frame ones, dropping some. V, J and clone size are those of that table, while D and trimming were read from the DNA. This sample has 150,000 to 200,000 clones, with roughly 85% found just once. Germline V gene data show CDR1 as SGDLS and CDR2 as YYNGEE. V was clipped by 2 bases and J by 0 bases; unmatched bases: 2. This CDR3 comprises 15 residues. The sequenced material came from peripheral blood. V is TRBV9 and J is TRBJ2-1; 7 bases fit TRBD1. The receptor was derived from a human donor with acute or convalescent COVID-19. The donor label of this sample is uncertain. For the CDR3, the DNA is TGTGCCAGCAGCGTTCGACAGGGCTCCTACAATGAGCAGTTCTTC. Encoded protein: CASSVRQGSYNEQFF.